This TCR beta chain was found in a study of glioma-infiltrating T cells after dendritic cell vaccination (dated by TCRdb to the mid-2010s). For the study in its entirety: The cohort comprised about 15 glioblastoma patients from Phase I and II dendritic cell vaccination trials, 9 newly diagnosed and 6 with recurrent disease. Patients received autologous tumor lysate-pulsed dendritic cell vaccination between about 2003 and 2013. Each patient got three intradermal injections of the dendritic cell vaccine, spaced at biweekly intervals, in the arm below the axilla. Survival after dendritic cell vaccination was correlated with TCR sequencing metrics, including TIL content and tumor-blood repertoire overlap. The vaccine was prepared from monocyte-derived dendritic cells that were cultured for 6 to 7 days with IL-4 and GM-CSF and then pulsed overnight with autologous tumor lysate. Tumor-infiltrating lymphocyte content was quantified and tumor and blood repertoires were compared in dendritic cell-vaccinated glioblastoma patients by deep sequencing of TCR beta CDR3 regions. The research as a whole found: The response model built on TCR overlap across three groups was characterized as speculative, with prospective validation still needed. After dendritic cell vaccination, a higher estimated pretreatment TIL content predicted longer time to progression and longer overall survival. The cohort was small and heterogeneous, few patients had complete blood and tumor sets, and even fewer had initial-recurrent tumor pairs. TCR clonality showed no direct relationship with survival, which suggests that a diverse polyclonal response may matter.

Taken from cysteine to phenylalanine, the CDR3 has 14 residues. CDR3 DNA only is kept here, 42 bases in frame from base 1. As encoded in the germline V gene (reference sequence), CDR1 is SEHNR while CDR2 is FQNEAQ. Trimming removed 1 base from V and 4 bases from J; the gene matches leave 4 bases unexplained. Only one count was recorded for this clone. No cognate antigen has been identified for it. The input lacks base qualities; no much larger clone sits a single base away. The same CDR3 can be traced to other DNA sequences in this sample. This specimen's time point label, per the study, means: after dendritic cell vaccination, including at tumor progression/relapse. Selection of patients required sufficient residual fresh-frozen tumor tissue and over two years of available survival data. An isocitrate dehydrogenase mutation was not carried by any of the glioblastoma patients, although molecular status was otherwise variable. PBMC were collected before vaccination, two weeks after the third vaccination, and at tumor progression when it occurred. The Qiagen DNeasy Blood extraction Kit was used to extract genomic DNA.

The immunoSEQ assay amplified TCRB CDR3 regions from 1.5 to 2.5 micrograms of genomic DNA, or from all available DNA when less than that amount was available. Multiplex PCR used 60 forward primers for TCR V beta segments and 13 reverse primers for J beta segments. To estimate reads per starting template, synthetic control templates were spiked into each sample at limiting dilution. The Illumina HiSeq System generated 87 bp sequencing reads. From the authors' description of their analysis: PCR and sequencing errors were removed by a nearest neighbor algorithm that merged closely related sequences. TCR overlap was measured as the percentage of unique tumor TCR beta sequences also present in the same patient's peripheral blood. This immuneACCESS table, as held by TCRdb, lists in-frame sequences with V and J called but not all clones. Of the missing ones, under half trace to an unresolved V gene in checked studies; the others have no known cause. Clone size and the V and J calls come from that table; the DNA yielded D and trimming. This sample holds under 130,000 clones; around 90% were observed only once. Approximately 2.7% of the sample goes to the ten largest clones.

The starting material was blood, obtained after dendritic cell vaccination. The origin of this receptor is a human donor with glioblastoma. Here the chain combines TRBV7-9 and TRBJ2-7; 7 middle bases align to TRBD1. The DNA reads TGTGCCAGCAGCTTAGGACAGGGCGCGTACGAGCAGTACTTC. This yields the protein CASSLGQGAYEQYF.